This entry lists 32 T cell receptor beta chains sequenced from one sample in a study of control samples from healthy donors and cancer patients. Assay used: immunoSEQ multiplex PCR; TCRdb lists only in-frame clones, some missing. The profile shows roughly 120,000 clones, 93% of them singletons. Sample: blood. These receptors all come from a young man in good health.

The CDR3 reads CASRLESSGANVLTF. CDR3 coding DNA: TGTGCCAGCAGATTGGAGTCCTCTGGGGCCAACGTCCTGACTTTC. The chain employs TRBV6-4 and TRBJ2-6; unclear D gene. Trimming removed 6 bases at V and 0 bases at J, with 9 bases between. CDR3 length: 15 residues. Germline CDR1 is MRHNA and CDR2 is SNTAGT.

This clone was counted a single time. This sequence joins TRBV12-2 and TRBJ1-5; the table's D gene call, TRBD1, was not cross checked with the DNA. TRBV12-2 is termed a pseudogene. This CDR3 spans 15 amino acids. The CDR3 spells CASRLGGTGNQPQHF. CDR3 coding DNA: TGTGCAAGTCGCTTAGGTGGGACAGGGAATCAGCCCCAGCATTTT.

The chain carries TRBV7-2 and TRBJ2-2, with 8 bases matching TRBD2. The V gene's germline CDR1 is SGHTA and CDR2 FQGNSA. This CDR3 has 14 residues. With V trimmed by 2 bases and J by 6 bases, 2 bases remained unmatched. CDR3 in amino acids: CASSLRGGSGELFF. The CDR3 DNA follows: TGTGCCAGCAGCTTACGGGGGGGCTCCGGGGAGCTGTTTTTT.

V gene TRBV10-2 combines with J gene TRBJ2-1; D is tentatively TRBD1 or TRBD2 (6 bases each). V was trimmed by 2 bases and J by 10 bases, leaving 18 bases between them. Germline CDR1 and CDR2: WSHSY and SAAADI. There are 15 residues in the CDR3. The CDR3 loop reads CASSERRGAPSEQFF. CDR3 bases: TGCGCCAGCAGTGAGCGAAGGGGGGCCCCATCGGAGCAGTTCTTC.

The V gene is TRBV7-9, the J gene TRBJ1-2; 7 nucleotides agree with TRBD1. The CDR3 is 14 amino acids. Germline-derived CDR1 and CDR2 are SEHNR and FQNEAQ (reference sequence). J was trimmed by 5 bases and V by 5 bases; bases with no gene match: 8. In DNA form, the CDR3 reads TGTGCCAGCAGCCCAGGGGGGGAAGATTATGGCTACACCTTC. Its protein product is CASSPGGEDYGYTF. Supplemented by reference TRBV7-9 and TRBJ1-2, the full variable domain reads DTGVSQNPRHKITKRGQNVTFRCDPISEHNRLYWYRQTLGQGPEFLTYFQNEAQLEKSRLLSDRFSAERPKGSFSTLEIQRTEQGDSAMYLCASSPGGEDYGYTFGSGTRLTVV.

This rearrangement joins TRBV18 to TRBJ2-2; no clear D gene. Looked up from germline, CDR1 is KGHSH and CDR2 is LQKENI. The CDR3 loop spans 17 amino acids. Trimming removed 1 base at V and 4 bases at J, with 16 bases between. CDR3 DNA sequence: TGTGCCAGCTCACCACGGACCCCCGATGGTAGCACCGGGGAGCTGTTTTTT. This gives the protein CASSPRTPDGSTGELFF.

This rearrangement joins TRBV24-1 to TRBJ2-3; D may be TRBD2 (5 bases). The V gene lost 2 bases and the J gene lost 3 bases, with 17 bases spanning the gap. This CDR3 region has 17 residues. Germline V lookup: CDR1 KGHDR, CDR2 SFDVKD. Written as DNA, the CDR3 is TGTGCCACCAGTGATTCGGCGAGGTATCGGGGAACAGATACGCAGTATTTT. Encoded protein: CATSDSARYRGTDTQYF.

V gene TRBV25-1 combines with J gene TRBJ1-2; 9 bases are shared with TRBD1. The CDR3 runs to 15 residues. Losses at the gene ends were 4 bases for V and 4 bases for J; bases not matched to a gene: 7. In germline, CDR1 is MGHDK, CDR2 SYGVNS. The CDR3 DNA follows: TGTGCCAGCAGTGGTGGGACAGGGAGCCCCTATGGCTACACCTTC. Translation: CASSGGTGSPYGYTF.

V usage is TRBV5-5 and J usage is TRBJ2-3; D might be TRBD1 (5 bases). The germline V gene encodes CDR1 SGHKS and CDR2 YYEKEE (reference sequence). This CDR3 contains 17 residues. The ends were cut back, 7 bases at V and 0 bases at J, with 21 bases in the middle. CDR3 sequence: CASSLRAKGYSTDTQYF. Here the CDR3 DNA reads TGTGCCAGCTCCCTTCGGGCGAAGGGGTACAGCACAGATACGCAGTATTTT.

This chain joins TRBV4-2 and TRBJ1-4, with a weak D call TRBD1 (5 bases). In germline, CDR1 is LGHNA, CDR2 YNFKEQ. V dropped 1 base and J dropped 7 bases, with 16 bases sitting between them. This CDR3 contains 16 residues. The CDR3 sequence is CASSQGGPNGGEKLFF. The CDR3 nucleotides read TGTGCCAGCAGCCAAGGTGGGCCGAACGGGGGTGAAAAACTGTTTTTT.

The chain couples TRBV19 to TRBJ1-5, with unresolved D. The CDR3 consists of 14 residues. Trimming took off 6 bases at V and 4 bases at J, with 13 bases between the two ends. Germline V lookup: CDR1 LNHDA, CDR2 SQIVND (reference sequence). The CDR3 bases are TGTGCCAGTAGCCCGACGTCCCCTAATCAGCCCCAGCATTTT. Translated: CASSPTSPNQPQHF. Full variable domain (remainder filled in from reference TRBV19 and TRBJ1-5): DGGITQSPKYLFRKEGQNVTLSCEQNLNHDAMYWYRQDPGQGLRLIYYSQIVNDFQKGDIAEGYSVSREKKESFPLTVTSAQKNPTAFYLCASSPTSPNQPQHFGDGTRLSIL.

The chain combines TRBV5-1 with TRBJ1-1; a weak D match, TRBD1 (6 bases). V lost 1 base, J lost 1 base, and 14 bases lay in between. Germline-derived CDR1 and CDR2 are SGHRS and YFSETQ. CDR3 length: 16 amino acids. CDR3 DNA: TGCGCCAGCAGCTTGTCATACAGGGTAGAGAACACTGAAGCTTTCTTT. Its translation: CASSLSYRVENTEAFF.

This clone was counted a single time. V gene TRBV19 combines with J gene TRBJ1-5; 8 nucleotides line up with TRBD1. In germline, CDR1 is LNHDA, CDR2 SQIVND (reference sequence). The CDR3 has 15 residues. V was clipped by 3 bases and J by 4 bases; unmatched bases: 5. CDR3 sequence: CASSIEGQDNQPQHF. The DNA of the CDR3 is TGTGCCAGTAGTATTGAGGGACAGGATAATCAGCCCCAGCATTTT.

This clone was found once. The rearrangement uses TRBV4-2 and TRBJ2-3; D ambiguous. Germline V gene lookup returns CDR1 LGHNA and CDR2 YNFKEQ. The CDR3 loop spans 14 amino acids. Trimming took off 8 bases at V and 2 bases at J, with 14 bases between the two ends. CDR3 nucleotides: TGTGCCAGCGGACGTGGGGAATACACAGATACGCAGTATTTT. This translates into CASGRGEYTDTQYF.

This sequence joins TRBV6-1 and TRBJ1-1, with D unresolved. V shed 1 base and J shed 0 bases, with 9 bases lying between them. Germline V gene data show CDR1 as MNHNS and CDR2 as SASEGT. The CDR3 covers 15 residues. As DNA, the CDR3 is TGTGCCAGCAGTGAAGGATGGCAGATGAACACTGAAGCTTTCTTT. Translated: CASSEGWQMNTEAFF.

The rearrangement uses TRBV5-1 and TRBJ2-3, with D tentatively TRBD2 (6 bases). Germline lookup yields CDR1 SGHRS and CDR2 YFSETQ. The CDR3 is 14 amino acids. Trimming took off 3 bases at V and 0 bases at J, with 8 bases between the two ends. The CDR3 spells CASSSGTSTDTQYF. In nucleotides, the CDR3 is TGCGCCAGCAGCTCGGGGACTAGCACAGATACGCAGTATTTT.

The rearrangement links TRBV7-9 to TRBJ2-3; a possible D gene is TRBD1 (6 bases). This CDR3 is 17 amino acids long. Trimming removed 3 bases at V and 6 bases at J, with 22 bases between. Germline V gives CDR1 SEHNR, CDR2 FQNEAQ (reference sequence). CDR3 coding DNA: TGTGCCAGCAGCTTCCCCCAGGTGGGGGCAAAGGAGGATACGCAGTATTTT. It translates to CASSFPQVGAKEDTQYF.

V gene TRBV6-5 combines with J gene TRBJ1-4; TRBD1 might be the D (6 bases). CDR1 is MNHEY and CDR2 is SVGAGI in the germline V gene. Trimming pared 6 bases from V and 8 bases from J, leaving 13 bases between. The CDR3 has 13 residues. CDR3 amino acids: CASRQGPGEKLFF. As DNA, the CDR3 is TGTGCCAGCAGACAGGGCCCGGGAGAAAAACTGTTTTTT.

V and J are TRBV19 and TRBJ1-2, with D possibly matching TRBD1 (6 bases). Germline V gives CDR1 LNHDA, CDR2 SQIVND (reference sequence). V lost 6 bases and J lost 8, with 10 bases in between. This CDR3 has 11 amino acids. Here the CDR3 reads CASREGVGYTF. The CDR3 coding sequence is TGTGCCAGTAGGGAGGGGGTCGGCTACACCTTC.

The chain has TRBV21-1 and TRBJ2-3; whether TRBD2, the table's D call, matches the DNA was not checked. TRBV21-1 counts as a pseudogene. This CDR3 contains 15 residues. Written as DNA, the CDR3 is TGTGCCAGCAACGGGGGGGGCCATTCGGGAGATACGCAGTATTTT. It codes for CASNGGGHSGDTQYF.

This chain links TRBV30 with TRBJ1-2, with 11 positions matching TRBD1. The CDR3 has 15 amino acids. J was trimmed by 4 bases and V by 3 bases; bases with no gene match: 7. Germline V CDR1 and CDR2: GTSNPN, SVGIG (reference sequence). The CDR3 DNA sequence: TGTGCCTGGAGCGGGGACAGGGGGATTTCCTATGGCTACACCTTC. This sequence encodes CAWSGDRGISYGYTF. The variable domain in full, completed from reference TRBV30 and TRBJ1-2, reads SQTIHQWPATLVQPVGSPLSLECTVEGTSNPNLYWYRQAAGRGLQLLFYSVGIGQISSEVPQNLSASRPQDRQFILSSKKLLLSDSGFYLCAWSGDRGISYGYTFGSGTRLTVV.

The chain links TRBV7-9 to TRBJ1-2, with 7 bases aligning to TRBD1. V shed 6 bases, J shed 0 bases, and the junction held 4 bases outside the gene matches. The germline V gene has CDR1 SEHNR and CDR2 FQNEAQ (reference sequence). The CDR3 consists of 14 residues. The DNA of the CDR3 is TGTGCCAGCAGTGAGACAGGGACTAACTATGGCTACACCTTC. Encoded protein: CASSETGTNYGYTF.

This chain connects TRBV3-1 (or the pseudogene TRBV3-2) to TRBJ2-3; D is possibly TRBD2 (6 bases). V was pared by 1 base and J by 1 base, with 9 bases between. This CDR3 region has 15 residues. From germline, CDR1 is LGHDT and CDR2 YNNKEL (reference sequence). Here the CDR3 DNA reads TGTGCCAGCAGCCAAGGGGGCGGGGGCACAGATACGCAGTATTTT. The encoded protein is CASSQGGGGTDTQYF.

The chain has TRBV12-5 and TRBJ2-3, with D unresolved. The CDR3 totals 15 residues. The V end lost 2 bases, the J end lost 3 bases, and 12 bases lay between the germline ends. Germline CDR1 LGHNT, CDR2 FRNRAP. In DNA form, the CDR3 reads TGTGCTAGTGGTTTGATGCGTATCCCTACAGATACGCAGTATTTT. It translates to CASGLMRIPTDTQYF.

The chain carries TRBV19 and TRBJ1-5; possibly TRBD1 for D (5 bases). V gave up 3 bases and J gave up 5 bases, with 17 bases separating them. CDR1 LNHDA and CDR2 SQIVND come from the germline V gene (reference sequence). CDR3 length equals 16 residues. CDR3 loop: CASSMGGAGGYQPQHF. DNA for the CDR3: TGTGCCAGTAGTATGGGCGGCGCGGGGGGGTATCAGCCCCAGCATTTT.

This CDR3 reads CASSPPRLAGGQETQYF. For the CDR3, the DNA is TGTGCCAGCAGTCCTCCCCGACTAGCGGGGGGGCAAGAGACCCAGTACTTC. The chain combines TRBV2 with TRBJ2-5; 14 bases align to TRBD2. Per the germline V gene, CDR1 is SNHLY and CDR2 is FYNNEI. CDR3 size: 17 residues. Germline trimming cut 5 bases from V and 2 bases from J; bases unmatched to any gene: 7.

The CDR3 DNA follows: TGTGCCAGCAGCCCTCCGGGACGGTCTAATTCACCCCTCCACTTT. It yields the protein CASSPPGRSNSPLHF. The rearrangement uses TRBV7-9 and TRBJ1-6; the D gene is possibly TRBD1 (5 bases). V was trimmed by 5 bases and J by 6 bases, leaving 14 bases between them. Germline values: CDR1 SEHNR, CDR2 FQNEAQ (reference sequence). This CDR3 contains 15 residues.

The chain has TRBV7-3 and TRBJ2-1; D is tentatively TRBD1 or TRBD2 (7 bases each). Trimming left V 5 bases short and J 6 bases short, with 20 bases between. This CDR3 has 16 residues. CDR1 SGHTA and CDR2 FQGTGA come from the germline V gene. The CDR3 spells CASSPQGGGPGNEQFF. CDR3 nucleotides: TGTGCCAGCAGCCCGCAGGGGGGGGGCCCGGGCAATGAGCAGTTCTTC.

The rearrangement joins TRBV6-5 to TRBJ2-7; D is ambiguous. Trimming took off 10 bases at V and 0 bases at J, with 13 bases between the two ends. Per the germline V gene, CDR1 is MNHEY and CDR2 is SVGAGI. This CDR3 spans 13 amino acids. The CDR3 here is CAILDLISYEQYF. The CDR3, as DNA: TGTGCCATCCTAGATTTGATCTCCTACGAGCAGTACTTC.

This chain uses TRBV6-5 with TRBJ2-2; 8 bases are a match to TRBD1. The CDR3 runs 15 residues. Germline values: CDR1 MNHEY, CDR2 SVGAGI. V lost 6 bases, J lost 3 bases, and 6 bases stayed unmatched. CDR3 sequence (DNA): TGTGCCAGCAGACCTGGGACAGGAGACACCGGGGAGCTGTTTTTT. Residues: CASRPGTGDTGELFF.

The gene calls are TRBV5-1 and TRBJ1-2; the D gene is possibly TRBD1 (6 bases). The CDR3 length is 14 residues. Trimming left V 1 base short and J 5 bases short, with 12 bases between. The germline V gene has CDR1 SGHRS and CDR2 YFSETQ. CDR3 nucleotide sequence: TGCGCCAGCAGCTTGCTGACAGGTTCTTATGGCTACACCTTC. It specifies CASSLLTGSYGYTF.

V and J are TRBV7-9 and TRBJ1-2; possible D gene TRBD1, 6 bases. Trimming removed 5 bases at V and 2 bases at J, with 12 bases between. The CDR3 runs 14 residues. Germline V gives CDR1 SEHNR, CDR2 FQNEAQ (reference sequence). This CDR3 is CASSPPTGNYGYTF. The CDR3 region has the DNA TGTGCCAGCAGCCCTCCCACAGGGAACTATGGCTACACCTTC.